This TCR beta chain was captured in a study of blood T cell repertoires in COVID-19. Study-wide context: COVID-19 samples, acute and convalescent, were from the United States, Italy and Spain. T cells, B-cell-depleted T cells, or PBMCs provided the cDNA or gDNA that served as material.

Original data processing: Counts of nucleated cells, estimated from reference gene primer amplification, were obtained. Clones were sequenced by immunoSEQ multiplex PCR, and TCRdb holds only the in-frame ones, with some missing. The V and J calls and clone size are taken from that table; D and trimming were inferred from the DNA. The sample has more than 95,000 clones; around 82% are singletons. The CDR3 runs to 17 residues. Germline CDR1 LGHNA, CDR2 YNFKEQ. Losses at the gene ends were 5 bases for V and 3 bases for J; bases not matched to a gene: 10. The TCR was taken from a human donor in a cohort sampled during active or convalescent COVID-19. The V gene is TRBV4-2, the J gene TRBJ2-3; the match to TRBD2 covers 11 bases. Sequenced: peripheral blood. CDR3 DNA sequence: TGTGCCAGCAGCAAAAGAGGAAGACTAGCGGGGACAGATACGCAGTATTTT. Translation gives CASSKRGRLAGTDTQYF.